This is a list of T cell receptor beta chains from one sample in a study of cytomegalovirus exposure and HLA in healthy donors. Clones were read by immunoSEQ multiplex PCR, and TCRdb kept only the in-frame ones, dropping some. The data contain 100,000 to 150,000 clones, about three quarters of them singletons. Sequencing was done on a sample of PBMCs. Source of these receptors: a man aged 25-45 years in good health and CMV-seronegative. Each CDR3 is given with its conserved first and last residue. Each record gives: J gene, V gene, D gene, clone size, CDR3 DNA, CDR3 protein. The D gene is left open where the match is weak. Size values are once, few and many counts, or a class for expanded clones, and some rows have none.

TRBJ1-1 | TRBV28 | - | few | TGTGCCAGCAGAGTACAGGGAGAAGCTTTCTTT | CASRVQGEAFF
TRBJ2-7 | TRBV4-2 | TRBD2 | few | TGTGCCAGCAGCCAAGGGGGACTAGCGACGGGAGAGCAGTACTTC | CASSQGGLATGEQYF
TRBJ1-5 | TRBV30 | TRBD1 | - | TGTGCCTGGGGCGACAGGGGGAATCAGCCCCAGCATTTT | CAWGDRGNQPQHF
TRBJ1-2 | TRBV28 | - | - | TGTGCCAGCAGTTTGGGGTCGGGGGGCGAGGGTATAGGCGGCTACACCTTC | CASSLGSGGEGIGGYTF
TRBJ2-7 | TRBV4-2 | TRBD2 | - | TGTGCCAGCAGCCAAGGTAGCGGGGGGCAAACCTACGAGCAGTACTTC | CASSQGSGGQTYEQYF
TRBJ1-4 | TRBV7-9 | - | once | TGTGCCAGCAGCTTGTCGAGTAAGGGGGAAAAACTGTTTTTT | CASSLSSKGEKLFF
TRBJ1-2 | TRBV7-2 | - | - | TGTGCCAGCAGCTTAGAGATGGGCAACTATGGCTACACCTTC | CASSLEMGNYGYTF
TRBJ2-1 | TRBV27 | - | - | TGTGCCAGCAGTTCTCCCACCGGGACAAGGCACAATGAGCAGTTCTTC | CASSSPTGTRHNEQFF
TRBJ2-4 | TRBV7-8 | TRBD2 | - | TGTGCCAGCAGCCCGGGACTAGCGGCAATTCTAGCCAAAAACATTCAGTACTTC | CASSPGLAAILAKNIQYF
TRBJ2-3 | TRBV30 | - | - | TGTGCCTGGACCCCAGCGAATACGCAGTATTTT | CAWTPANTQYF
TRBJ2-7 | TRBV7-8 | TRBD1 | - | TGTGCCAGCAGCTCACGGACAGGATTTGAGCAGTACTTC | CASSSRTGFEQYF
TRBJ1-3 | TRBV9 | - | - | TGTGCCAGCAGCGTAGAAGCTCCTGGAAACACCATATATTTT | CASSVEAPGNTIYF
TRBJ1-2 | TRBV14 | TRBD1 | - | TGTGCCAACAGCCAAGATAGAGGGGACAGGGGGCTCCCTAACTATGGCTACACCTTC | CANSQDRGDRGLPNYGYTF
TRBJ2-7 | TRBV6-5 | TRBD1 | - | TGTGCCAGCAGTGCGGGACAGGTGTTCGCCGAGCAGTACTTC | CASSAGQVFAEQYF
TRBJ1-2 | TRBV4-3 | TRBD1 | - | TGCGCCAGCAGCCAGCCGGGACAGACTAACTATGGCTACACCTTC | CASSQPGQTNYGYTF
TRBJ1-5 | TRBV7-9 | - | - | TGTGCCAGCAGCTCACTCAATCAGCCCCAGCATTTT | CASSSLNQPQHF
TRBJ2-7 | TRBV6-6 | - | - | TGTGCCAGCAGTTCCGGGACACTCCACGAGCAGTACTTC | CASSSGTLHEQYF
TRBJ2-7 | TRBV5-6 | TRBD1 | - | TGTGCCAGCAGCCAAATCCTAGGGGGCTTTTACGAGCAGTACTTC | CASSQILGGFYEQYF
TRBJ1-5 | TRBV30 | - | - | TGTGCCTGGAGTGTATGGGCGGACAAAAATCAGCCCCAGCATTTT | CAWSVWADKNQPQHF
TRBJ2-1 | TRBV6-5 | TRBD2 | - | TGTGCCAGCAGTTACTCGGGGCTAGCGGATAGCAATGAGCAGTTCTTC | CASSYSGLADSNEQFF
TRBJ2-2 | TRBV5-1 | TRBD2 | - | TGCGCCAGCAGCTTTCCGCGGGAGTCGTACACCGGGGAGCTGTTTTTT | CASSFPRESYTGELFF
TRBJ1-2 | TRBV27 | - | - | TGTGCCAGCAGTTTGCAGGGAAATAACTATGGCTACACCTTC | CASSLQGNNYGYTF
TRBJ1-2 | TRBV6-6 | - | once | TGTGCCAGCAGTCTGCGGGACTATGGCTACACCTTC | CASSLRDYGYTF
TRBJ2-5 | TRBV5-4 | - | - | TGTGCCAGCAGCCCCGGGTTAGGGCGGGAAGAGACCCAGTACTTC | CASSPGLGREETQYF
TRBJ2-2 | TRBV7-3 | TRBD1 | - | TGTGCCAGCAGCGGGACAGTTGGGTCCGGGGAGCTGTTTTTT | CASSGTVGSGELFF
TRBJ1-1 | TRBV5-1 | - | - | TGCGCCAGCAGAGAGCCGGGTCGGAACACTGAAGCTTTCTTT | CASREPGRNTEAFF
TRBJ1-6 | TRBV4-3 | TRBD1 | - | TGCGCCAGCAGCCATCCAAGGGGGACAGGAATGGCCTATAATTCACCCCTCCACTTT | CASSHPRGTGMAYNSPLHF
TRBJ2-5 | TRBV7-2 | - | few | TGTGCCAGCAGCTTAAGCATAGGGGCAGGGGAAGCAGAGACCCAGTACTTC | CASSLSIGAGEAETQYF
TRBJ2-7 | TRBV9 | TRBD1 | - | TGTGCCAGCAGCGACCGACAGGGAGCCCCCGGGGAGCAGTACTTC | CASSDRQGAPGEQYF
TRBJ1-1 | TRBV7-7 | TRBD1 | few | TGTGCCAGCAGCTTAAGACAGGGGACTGAAGCTTTCTTT | CASSLRQGTEAFF
TRBJ2-2 | TRBV19 | TRBD2 | - | TGTGCCAGTAGTATTCGCCCAGGACTAGCGGGGGGCGAGTACACCGGGGAGCTGTTTTTT | CASSIRPGLAGGEYTGELFF
TRBJ2-1 | TRBV19 | TRBD2 | - | TGTGCCAGTAGCCCCAGGGGGACTAGCGGGAACAATGAGCAGTTCTTC | CASSPRGTSGNNEQFF
TRBJ2-6 | TRBV5-4 | - | - | TGTGCCAGCAGCTTGGACAACTCTGGGGCCAACGTCCTGACTTTC | CASSLDNSGANVLTF
TRBJ1-2 | TRBV6-6 | TRBD1 | - | TGTGCCGGCACCATGGGACAGCAATTTTATGGCTACACCTTC | CAGTMGQQFYGYTF
TRBJ1-1 | TRBV9 | - | - | TGTGCCAGCAGCGAGGGGTGGGAGCGGGGTCGGAGAGCTTTCTTT | CASSEGWERGRRAFF
TRBJ2-7 | TRBV10-2 | - | - | TGCGCCAGCATAGCCTCGTTCAGCTACGAGCAGTACTTC | CASIASFSYEQYF
TRBJ2-1 | TRBV5-6 | TRBD1 | - | TGTGCCAGCAGCCCCCGGGACAGGTCCTACAATGAGCAGTTCTTC | CASSPRDRSYNEQFF
TRBJ1-2 | TRBV5-4 | - | - | TGTGCCAGCAGCTTTGATCAGGGTAACTATGGCTACACCTTC | CASSFDQGNYGYTF